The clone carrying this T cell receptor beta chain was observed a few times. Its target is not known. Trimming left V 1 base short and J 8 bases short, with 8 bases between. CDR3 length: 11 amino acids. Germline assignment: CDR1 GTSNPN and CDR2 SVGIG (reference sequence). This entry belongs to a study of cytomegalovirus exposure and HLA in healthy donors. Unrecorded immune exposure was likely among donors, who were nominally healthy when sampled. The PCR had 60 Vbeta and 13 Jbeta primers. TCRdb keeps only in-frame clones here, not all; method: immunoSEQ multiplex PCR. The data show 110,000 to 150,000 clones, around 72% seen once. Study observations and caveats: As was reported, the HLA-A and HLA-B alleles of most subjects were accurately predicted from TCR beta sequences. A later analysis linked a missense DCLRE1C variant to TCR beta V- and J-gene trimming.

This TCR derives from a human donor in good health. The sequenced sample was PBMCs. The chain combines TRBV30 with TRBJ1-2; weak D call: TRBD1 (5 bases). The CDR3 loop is CAWSGQGGYTF. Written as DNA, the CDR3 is TGTGCCTGGAGTGGGCAGGGCGGCTACACCTTC.